A single sample gave rise to the 12 T cell receptor beta chains below, sequenced in a study of blood T cell repertoires in COVID-19. TCRdb's copy holds only in-frame clones and misses some; the assay was immunoSEQ multiplex PCR. This repertoire shows 50,000 to 65,000 clones, about 91% found once; its top ten account for 4.8%. Sample: peripheral blood. All receptors derive from a man aged 60 to 75 with acute or convalescent COVID-19.

The gene calls are TRBV27 and TRBJ1-6; no definite D call. V was trimmed by 5 bases and J by 10 bases, leaving 18 bases between them. CDR1 is MNHEY, CDR2 SMNVEV, per germline (reference sequence). This CDR3 has 15 amino acids. The CDR3 here is CASSPTIGSPSPLHF. CDR3 DNA sequence: TGTGCCAGCAGTCCCACCATAGGGAGTCCCTCACCCCTCCACTTT.

The table lists this clone with a count of one. This chain connects TRBV28 to TRBJ2-5; 12 bases are a match to TRBD2. Germline lookup yields CDR1 MDHEN and CDR2 SYDVKM. The CDR3 extends over 16 amino acids. The V gene end was trimmed by 2 bases and the J gene end by 4 bases; junction bases not matched to a gene: 5. The CDR3 DNA reads TGTGCCAGCAGTTTACCGACTAGCGGGAGAGGAGAGACCCAGTACTTC. Amino acid sequence: CASSLPTSGRGETQYF. The full variable domain, rest sourced from reference TRBV28 and TRBJ2-5, is DVKVTQSSRYLVKRTGEKVFLECVQDMDHENMFWYRQDPGLGLRLIYFSYDVKMKEKGDIPEGYSVSREKKERFSLILESASTNQTSMYLCASSLPTSGRGETQYFGPGTRLLVL.

The gene calls are TRBV11-2 and TRBJ2-5; TRBD2 aligns across 7 bases. This CDR3 has 14 amino acids. CDR1 SGHAT and CDR2 FQNNGV come from the germline V gene. Unmatched junction bases numbered 9, after V lost 4 bases and J lost 7 bases. In DNA, the CDR3 is TGTGCCAGCAGCTCCACGACTAGCTTAGGGACCCAGTACTTC. It translates to CASSSTTSLGTQYF.

This chain connects TRBV7-9 to TRBJ2-1; D possibly corresponds to TRBD1 (5 bases). Trimming pared 5 bases from V and 2 bases from J, leaving 22 bases between. Germline CDR1 SEHNR, CDR2 FQNEAQ (reference sequence). The CDR3 is 18 amino acids. This CDR3 is CASSPRFRFGAAYNEQFF. The CDR3 DNA reads as TGTGCCAGCAGCCCCCGATTTAGATTTGGGGCGGCCTACAATGAGCAGTTCTTC.

This sequence joins TRBV19 and TRBJ2-2, with 10 bases aligning to TRBD1. Germline CDR1 and CDR2: LNHDA and SQIVND (reference sequence). V trimming: 7 bases; J trimming: 0 bases; junction bases outside the gene matches: 11. This CDR3 has 18 amino acids. The CDR3 loop is CASNHGRQGAANTGELFF. CDR3 bases: TGTGCCAGTAACCACGGACGACAGGGGGCAGCGAACACCGGGGAGCTGTTTTTT.

The chain combines TRBV19 with TRBJ1-2, with TRBD1 as a possible D gene (6 bases). The CDR3 has 13 residues. The germline gives CDR1 LNHDA, CDR2 SQIVND (reference sequence). V was shortened by 4 bases and J by 5 bases, with 11 bases between the two germline ends. This CDR3 is CASSTGGWYGYTF. The CDR3 bases are TGTGCCAGTAGTACTGGGGGCTGGTATGGCTACACCTTC.

This clone has just a few counts. The chain carries TRBV24-1 and TRBJ2-7; 7 bases are a match to TRBD1. The CDR3 is made up of 14 amino acids. The germline V gene encodes CDR1 KGHDR and CDR2 SFDVKD. Trimming took 8 bases from V and 3 from J; bases not matched to a gene: 9. CDR3 residues: CATTTGSSGYEQYF. As DNA, the CDR3 is TGTGCCACCACGACAGGGAGCTCAGGCTACGAGCAGTACTTC.

The CDR3 sequence is CASSGRGAHEQYF. As DNA, the CDR3 is TGTGCCAGCAGTGGACGGGGGGCCCACGAGCAGTACTTC. The J gene is TRBJ2-7, the V gene TRBV28; D is possibly TRBD2 (7 bases). The V and J ends lost 5 bases and 5 bases respectively, with 13 bases between them. This CDR3 comprises 13 residues. Germline V lookup: CDR1 MDHEN, CDR2 SYDVKM.

The V and J genes are TRBV25-1 and TRBJ1-1, with D unresolved. This CDR3 comprises 16 residues. Trimming took 3 bases from V and 5 from J, leaving 19 bases between them. CDR1 and CDR2 (germline): MGHDK, SYGVNS. The CDR3, as DNA: TGTGCCAGCAGTGATCTCTTGGGAGGGATTGGGACTGAAGCTTTCTTT. Its translation: CASSDLLGGIGTEAFF.

This clone was observed a handful of times. The chain uses TRBV1 and TRBJ1-5; the table gives TRBD1 as D, unverified against the DNA. TRBV1 is designated a pseudogene. This CDR3 has 16 residues. CDR3 bases: TGCACCAGCAGCCAAGCGGTGGCAGGGGAGAATCAGCCCCAGCATTTT. Amino acids: CTSSQAVAGENQPQHF.

The V call is TRBV5-4, the J call TRBJ2-6; no clear D. Between the trimmed V and J ends, which lost 0 bases and 0 bases, there was a span of 7 bases. Looked up from germline, CDR1 is SGHNT and CDR2 is YYREEE (reference sequence). This CDR3 has 16 amino acids. CDR3 nucleotide sequence: TGTGCCAGCAGCTTGGGCGGCCGCTCTGGGGCCAACGTCCTGACTTTC. Translating it yields CASSLGGRSGANVLTF.

The chain links TRBV2 to TRBJ1-5; a weak D match, TRBD1 (5 bases). V lost 8 bases, J lost 4 bases, and 12 bases lay in between. Germline CDR1 SNHLY, CDR2 FYNNEI. This CDR3 contains 13 residues. CDR3 region: CASGVDSNQPQHF. The CDR3 DNA reads TGTGCCAGCGGGGTAGACAGTAATCAGCCCCAGCATTTT.